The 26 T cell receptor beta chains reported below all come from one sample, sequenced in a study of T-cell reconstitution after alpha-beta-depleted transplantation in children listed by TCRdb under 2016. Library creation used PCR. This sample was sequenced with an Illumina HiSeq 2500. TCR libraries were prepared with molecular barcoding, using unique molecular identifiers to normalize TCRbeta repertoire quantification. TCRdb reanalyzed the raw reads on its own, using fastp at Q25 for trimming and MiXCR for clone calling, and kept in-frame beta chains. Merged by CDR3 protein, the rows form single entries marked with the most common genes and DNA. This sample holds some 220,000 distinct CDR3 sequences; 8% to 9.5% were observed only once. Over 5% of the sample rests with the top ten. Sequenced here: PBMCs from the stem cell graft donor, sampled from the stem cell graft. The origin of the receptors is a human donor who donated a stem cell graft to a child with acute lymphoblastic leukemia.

CDR3 in amino acids: CASSPPGGNGYTF. CDR3 nucleotide sequence: TGTGCCAGCAGCCCACCAGGGGGCAATGGCTACACCTTC. The chain links TRBV7-7 to TRBJ1-2, with 8 bases that match TRBD1. CDR1 is SSHAT and CDR2 is FNYEAQ in the germline V gene (reference sequence). J lost 6 bases, V lost 5 bases, and 5 bases had no gene match. This CDR3 is built from 13 residues.

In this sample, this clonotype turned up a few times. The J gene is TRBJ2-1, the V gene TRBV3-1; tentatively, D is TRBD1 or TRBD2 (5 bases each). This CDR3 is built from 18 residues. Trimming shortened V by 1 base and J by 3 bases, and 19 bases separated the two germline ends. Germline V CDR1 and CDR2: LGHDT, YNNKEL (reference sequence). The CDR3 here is CASSQVVGTGPIYNEQFF. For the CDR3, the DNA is TGTGCCAGCAGCCAAGTTGTTGGGACGGGACCAATCTACAATGAGCAGTTCTTC.

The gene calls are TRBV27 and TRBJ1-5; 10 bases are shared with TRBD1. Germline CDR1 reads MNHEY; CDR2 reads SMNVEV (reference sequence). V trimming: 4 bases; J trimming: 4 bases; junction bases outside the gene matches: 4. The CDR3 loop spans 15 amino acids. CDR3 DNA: TGTGCCAGCAGTTGGGGACAGGGGTTTAATCAGCCCCAGCATTTT. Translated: CASSWGQGFNQPQHF.

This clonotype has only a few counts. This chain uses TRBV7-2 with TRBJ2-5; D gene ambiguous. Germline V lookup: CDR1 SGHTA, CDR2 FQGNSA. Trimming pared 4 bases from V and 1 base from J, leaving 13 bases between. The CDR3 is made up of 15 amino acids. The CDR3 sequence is CASSSRPSPQETQYF. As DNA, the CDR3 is TGTGCCAGCAGCTCCCGACCCAGTCCCCAAGAGACCCAGTACTTC.

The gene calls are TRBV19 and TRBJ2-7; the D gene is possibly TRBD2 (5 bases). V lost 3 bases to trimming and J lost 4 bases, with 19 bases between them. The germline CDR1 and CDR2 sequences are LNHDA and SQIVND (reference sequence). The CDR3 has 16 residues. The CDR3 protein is CASSISRNGPGYEQYF. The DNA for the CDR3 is TGTGCCAGTAGTATTTCGCGGAACGGTCCGGGATACGAGCAGTACTTC.

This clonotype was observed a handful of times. CDR3 coding DNA: TGTGCCAGCAGTTACAGGGCACCCGGGGCCAACGTCCTGACTTTC. Translated, it gives CASSYRAPGANVLTF. V gene TRBV12-3 or TRBV12-4 combines with J gene TRBJ2-6; D might be TRBD1 (6 bases). The CDR3 totals 15 residues. V lost 4 bases, J lost 4 bases, and 11 bases lay in between.

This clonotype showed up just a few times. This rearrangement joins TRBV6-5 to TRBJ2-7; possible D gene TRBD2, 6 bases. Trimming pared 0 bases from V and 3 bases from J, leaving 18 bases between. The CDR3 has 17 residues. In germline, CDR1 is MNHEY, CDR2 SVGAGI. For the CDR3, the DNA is TGTGCCAGCAGTTACTCATCCACCGGGACTTTTCTCTACGAGCAGTACTTC. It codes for CASSYSSTGTFLYEQYF.

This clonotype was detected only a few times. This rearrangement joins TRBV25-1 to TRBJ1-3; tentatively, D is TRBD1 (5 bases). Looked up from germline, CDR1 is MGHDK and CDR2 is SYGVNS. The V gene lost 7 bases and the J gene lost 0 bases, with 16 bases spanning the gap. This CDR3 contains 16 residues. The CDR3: CASTGGRQSSGNTIYF. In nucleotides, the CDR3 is TGTGCCAGCACCGGGGGGAGGCAGAGCTCTGGAAACACCATATATTTT.

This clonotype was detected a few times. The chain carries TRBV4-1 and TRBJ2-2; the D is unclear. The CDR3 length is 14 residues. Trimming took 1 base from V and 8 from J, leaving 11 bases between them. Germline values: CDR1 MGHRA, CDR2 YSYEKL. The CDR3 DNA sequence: TGCGCCAGCAGCCAAGTGGAGAACCGGGGGGAGCTGTTTTTT. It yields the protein CASSQVENRGELFF.

This CDR3 reads CASRYARDYNEQYF. The CDR3 region has the DNA TGTGCCAGCAGATACGCCCGGGACTATAACGAGCAGTACTTC. This rearrangement joins TRBV6-2 or TRBV6-3 to TRBJ2-7; 7 bases map to TRBD2. Per the germline V gene, CDR1 is MNHEY and CDR2 is SVGEGT. J lost 5 bases, V lost 6 bases, and 10 bases had no gene match. The CDR3 totals 14 residues.

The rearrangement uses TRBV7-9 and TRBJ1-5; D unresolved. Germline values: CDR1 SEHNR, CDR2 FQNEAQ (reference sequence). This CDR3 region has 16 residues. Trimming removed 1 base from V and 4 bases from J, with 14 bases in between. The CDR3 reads CASSLGLAEPNQPQHF. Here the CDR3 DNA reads TGTGCCAGCAGCTTAGGGCTCGCAGAACCGAATCAGCCCCAGCATTTT.

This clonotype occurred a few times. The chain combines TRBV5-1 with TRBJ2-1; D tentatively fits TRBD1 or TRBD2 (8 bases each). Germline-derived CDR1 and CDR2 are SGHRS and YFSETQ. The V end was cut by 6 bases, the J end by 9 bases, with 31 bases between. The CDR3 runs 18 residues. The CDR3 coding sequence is TGCGCCAGCACGATACAGGGGGGCCCCGGGACTAGGGGCGTTGAGCAGTTCTTC. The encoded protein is CASTIQGGPGTRGVEQFF. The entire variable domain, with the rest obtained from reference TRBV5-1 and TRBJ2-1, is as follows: KAGVTQTPRYLIKTRGQQVTLSCSPISGHRSVSWYQQTPGQGLQFLFEYFSETQRNKGNFPGRFSGRQFSNSRSEMNVSTLELGDSALYLCASTIQGGPGTRGVEQFFGPGTRLTVL.

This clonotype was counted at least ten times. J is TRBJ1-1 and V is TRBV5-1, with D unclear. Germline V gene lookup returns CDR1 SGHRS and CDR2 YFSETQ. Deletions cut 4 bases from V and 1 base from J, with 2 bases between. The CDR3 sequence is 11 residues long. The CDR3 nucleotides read TGCGCCAGCAGCCAGAACACTGAAGCTTTCTTT. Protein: CASSQNTEAFF.

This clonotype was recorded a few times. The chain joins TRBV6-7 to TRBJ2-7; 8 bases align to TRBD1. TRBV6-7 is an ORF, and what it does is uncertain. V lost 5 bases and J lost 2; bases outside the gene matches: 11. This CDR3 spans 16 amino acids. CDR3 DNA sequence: TGTGCCAGCAGTAACCCGGCAGGGGGCTATCCCTACGAGCAGTACTTC. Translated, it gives CASSNPAGGYPYEQYF.

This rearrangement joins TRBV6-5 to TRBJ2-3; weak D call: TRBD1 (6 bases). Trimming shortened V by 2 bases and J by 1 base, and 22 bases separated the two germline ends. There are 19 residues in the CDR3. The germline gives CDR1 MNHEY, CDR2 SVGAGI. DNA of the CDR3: TGTGCCAGCAGTTACGGCACTTTAACAGGGTCGAGGCGCACAGATACGCAGTATTTT. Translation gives CASSYGTLTGSRRTDTQYF.

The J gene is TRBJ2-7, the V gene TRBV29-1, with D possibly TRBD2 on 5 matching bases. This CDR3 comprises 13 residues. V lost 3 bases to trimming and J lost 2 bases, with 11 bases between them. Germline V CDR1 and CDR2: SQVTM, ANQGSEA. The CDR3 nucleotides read TGCAGCGTTGAGGAGGATACTACCTACGAGCAGTACTTC. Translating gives CSVEEDTTYEQYF.

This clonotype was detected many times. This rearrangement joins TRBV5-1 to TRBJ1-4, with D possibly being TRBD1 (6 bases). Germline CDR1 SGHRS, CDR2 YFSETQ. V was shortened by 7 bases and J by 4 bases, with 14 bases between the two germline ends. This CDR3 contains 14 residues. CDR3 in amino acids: CASGLTGDNEKLFF. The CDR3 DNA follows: TGCGCCAGCGGTTTGACAGGAGATAATGAAAAACTGTTTTTT.

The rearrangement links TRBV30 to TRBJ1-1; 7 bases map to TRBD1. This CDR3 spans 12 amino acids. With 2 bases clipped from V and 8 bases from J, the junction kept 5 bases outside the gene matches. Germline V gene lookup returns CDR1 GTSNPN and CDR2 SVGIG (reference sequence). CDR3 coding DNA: TGTGCCTGGAGTCGAGGGGGCACAGAAGCTTTCTTT. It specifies CAWSRGGTEAFF.

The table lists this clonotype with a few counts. The CDR3 spells CASSPTLGTGADANEKLFF. The CDR3 DNA reads as TGTGCCAGCAGCCCCACCCTAGGGACAGGGGCGGATGCTAATGAAAAACTGTTTTTT. V gene TRBV11-1 combines with J gene TRBJ1-4, with TRBD1 identical over 10 bases. Germline CDR1 SGHAT, CDR2 FQDESV (reference sequence). CDR3 length: 19 residues. J was trimmed by 3 bases and V by 5 bases; bases with no gene match: 15.

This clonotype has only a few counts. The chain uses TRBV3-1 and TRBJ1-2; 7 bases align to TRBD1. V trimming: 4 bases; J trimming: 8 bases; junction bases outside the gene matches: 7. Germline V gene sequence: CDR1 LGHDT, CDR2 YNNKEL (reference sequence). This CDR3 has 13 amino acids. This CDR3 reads CASSPTGARGYTF. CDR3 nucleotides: TGTGCCAGCAGCCCAACAGGGGCGCGCGGCTACACCTTC.

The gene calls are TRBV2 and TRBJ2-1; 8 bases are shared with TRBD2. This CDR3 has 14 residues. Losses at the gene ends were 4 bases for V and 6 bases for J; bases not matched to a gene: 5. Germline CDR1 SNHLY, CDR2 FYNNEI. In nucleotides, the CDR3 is TGTGCCAGCAGTGCGGGCGGGGGGCTCAATGAGCAGTTCTTC. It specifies CASSAGGGLNEQFF.

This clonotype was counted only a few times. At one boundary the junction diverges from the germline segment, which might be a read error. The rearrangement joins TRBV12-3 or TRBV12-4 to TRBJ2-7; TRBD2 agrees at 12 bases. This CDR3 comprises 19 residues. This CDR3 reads CAISFVLGDRLAGVYEQYF. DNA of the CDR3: TGTGCCATCAGTTTTGTTTTAGGGGACCGACTAGCGGGGGTATACGAGCAGTACTTC.

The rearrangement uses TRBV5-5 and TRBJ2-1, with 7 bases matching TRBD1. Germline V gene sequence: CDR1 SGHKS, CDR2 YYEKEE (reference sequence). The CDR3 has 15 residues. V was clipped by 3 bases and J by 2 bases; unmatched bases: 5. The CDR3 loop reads CASSSRDSTYNEQFF. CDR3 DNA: TGTGCCAGCAGCTCCCGGGACAGTACCTACAATGAGCAGTTCTTC.

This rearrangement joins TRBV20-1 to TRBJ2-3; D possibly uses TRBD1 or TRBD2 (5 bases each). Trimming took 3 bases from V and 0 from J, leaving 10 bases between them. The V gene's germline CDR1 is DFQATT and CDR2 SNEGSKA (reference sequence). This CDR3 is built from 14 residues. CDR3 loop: CSARFGASTDTQYF. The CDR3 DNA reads TGCAGTGCTAGGTTCGGGGCAAGCACAGATACGCAGTATTTT.

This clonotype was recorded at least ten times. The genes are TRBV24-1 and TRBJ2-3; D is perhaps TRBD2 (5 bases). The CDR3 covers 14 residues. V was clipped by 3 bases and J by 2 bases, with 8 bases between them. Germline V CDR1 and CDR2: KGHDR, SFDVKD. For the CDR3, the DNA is TGTGCCACCAGTGATCACGGGAACACAGATACGCAGTATTTT. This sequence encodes CATSDHGNTDTQYF.

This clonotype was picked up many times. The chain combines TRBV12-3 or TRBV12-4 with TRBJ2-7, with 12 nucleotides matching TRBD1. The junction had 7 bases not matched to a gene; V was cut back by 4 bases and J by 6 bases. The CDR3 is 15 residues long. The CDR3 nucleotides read TGTGCCAGCAGTTGGGACAGGGGGCGATTAGGCGAGCAGTACTTC. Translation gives CASSWDRGRLGEQYF.